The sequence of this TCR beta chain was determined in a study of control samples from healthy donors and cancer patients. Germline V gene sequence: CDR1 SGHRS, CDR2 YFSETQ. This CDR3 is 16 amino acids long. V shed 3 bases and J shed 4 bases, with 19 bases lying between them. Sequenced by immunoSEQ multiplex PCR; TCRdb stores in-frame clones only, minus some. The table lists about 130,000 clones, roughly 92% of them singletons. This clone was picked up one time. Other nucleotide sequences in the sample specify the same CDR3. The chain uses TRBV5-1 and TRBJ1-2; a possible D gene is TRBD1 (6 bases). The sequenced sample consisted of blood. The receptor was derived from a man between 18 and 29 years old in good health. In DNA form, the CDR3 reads TGCGCCAGCAGCTATGTCGACGGACAGCCTCCCTATGGCTACACCTTC. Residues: CASSYVDGQPPYGYTF. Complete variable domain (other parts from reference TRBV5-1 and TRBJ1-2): KAGVTQTPRYLIKTRGQQVTLSCSPISGHRSVSWYQQTPGQGLQFLFEYFSETQRNKGNFPGRFSGRQFSNSRSEMNVSTLELGDSALYLCASSYVDGQPPYGYTFGSGTRLTVV.